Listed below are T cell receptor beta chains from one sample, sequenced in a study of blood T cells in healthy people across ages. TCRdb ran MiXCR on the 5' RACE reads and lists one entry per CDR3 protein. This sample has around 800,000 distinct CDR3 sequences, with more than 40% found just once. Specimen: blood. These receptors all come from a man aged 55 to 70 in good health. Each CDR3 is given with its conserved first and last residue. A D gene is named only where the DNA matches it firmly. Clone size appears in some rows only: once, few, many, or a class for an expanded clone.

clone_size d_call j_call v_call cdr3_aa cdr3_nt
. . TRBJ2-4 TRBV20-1 CSARGDVENIQYF TGCAGTGCTAGAGGGGACGTCGAAAACATTCAGTACTTC
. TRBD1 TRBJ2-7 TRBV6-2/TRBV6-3 CASNRQGYEQYF TGTGCCAGCAATCGACAGGGCTACGAGCAGTACTTC
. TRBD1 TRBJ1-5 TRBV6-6 CASSYPQGDQPQHF TGTGCCAGCAGTTACCCACAGGGGGATCAGCCCCAGCATTTT
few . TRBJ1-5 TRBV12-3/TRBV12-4 CASSSASAQPQHF TGTGCCAGCAGTTCCGCCAGCGCCCAGCCCCAGCATTTT
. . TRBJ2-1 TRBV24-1 CATSDLGDWASSYNEQFF TGTGCCACCAGTGATTTGGGCGATTGGGCGAGCTCCTACAATGAGCAGTTCTTC
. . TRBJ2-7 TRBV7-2 CASSLAGAPYEQYF TGTGCCAGCAGCTTAGCGGGGGCCCCATACGAGCAGTACTTC
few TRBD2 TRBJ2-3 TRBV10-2 CASSEPLMGGSRDTQYF TGCGCCAGCAGTGAGCCCCTGATGGGGGGGAGTAGGGATACGCAGTATTTT
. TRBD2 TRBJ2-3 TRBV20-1 CSARELAGDSDTQYF TGCAGTGCTAGAGAGCTAGCGGGGGATTCAGATACGCAGTATTTT
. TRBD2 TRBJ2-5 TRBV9 CASSVGLAGAGVETQYF TGTGCCAGCAGCGTAGGACTAGCGGGGGCAGGAGTGGAGACCCAGTACTTC
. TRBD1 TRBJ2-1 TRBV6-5 CASSYQGQVGPYRNEQFF TGTGCCAGCAGTTACCAGGGACAGGTCGGGCCCTATCGGAATGAGCAGTTCTTC
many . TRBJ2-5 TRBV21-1 CASSDPSAGETQYF TGTGCCAGCAGCGACCCCTCTGCCGGGGAGACCCAGTACTTC
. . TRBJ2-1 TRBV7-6 CASTPVGREVVNEQFF TGTGCCAGCACCCCGGTGGGCAGGGAGGTAGTAAATGAGCAGTTCTTC
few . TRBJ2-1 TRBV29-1 CSGLTRSPHNEQFF TGCAGCGGATTAACTAGATCCCCGCACAATGAGCAGTTCTTC
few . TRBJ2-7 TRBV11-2 CASSQSSGFSYEQYF TGTGCCAGCAGCCAATCCTCAGGGTTTTCCTACGAGCAGTACTTC
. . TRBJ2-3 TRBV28 CASSGVPDTQYF TGTGCCAGCTCGGGTGTCCCAGATACGCAGTATTTT
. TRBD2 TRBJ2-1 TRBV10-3 CAISESSGEANEQFF TGTGCCATCAGTGAGTCAAGCGGGGAAGCCAATGAGCAGTTCTTC
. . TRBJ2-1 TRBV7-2 CAVNQGTEQFF TGTGCAGTAAACCAGGGTACTGAGCAGTTCTTC
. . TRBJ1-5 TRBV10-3 CAIRGSDDQPQHF TGTGCCATCAGAGGGTCAGATGATCAGCCCCAGCATTTT
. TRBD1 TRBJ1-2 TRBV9 CASSSRTGGKGGYTF TGTGCCAGCAGCTCTCGGACAGGGGGCAAGGGTGGCTACACCTTC
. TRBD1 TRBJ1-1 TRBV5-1 CASSLTGVRTEAFF TGCGCCAGCAGCTTAACAGGGGTTCGGACTGAAGCTTTCTTT
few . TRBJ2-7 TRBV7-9 CASSFEEGSRYEQYF TGTGCCAGCAGCTTCGAAGAGGGATCTCGCTACGAGCAGTACTTC
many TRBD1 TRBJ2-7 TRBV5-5 CASSLALTGGASGQYF TGTGCCAGCAGCTTGGCCCTAACAGGGGGCGCCTCGGGGCAGTACTTC
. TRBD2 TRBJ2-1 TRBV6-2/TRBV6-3 CASSYHVRDYSYNEQFF TGTGCCAGCAGTTATCACGTCCGGGACTACTCCTACAATGAGCAGTTCTTC
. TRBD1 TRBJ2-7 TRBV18 CASSQTGISYEQYF TGTGCCAGCTCACAGACAGGGATCTCCTACGAGCAGTACTTC
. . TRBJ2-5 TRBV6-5 CASTTTGGGVTQYF TGTGCCAGCACCACGACCGGGGGAGGTGTGACCCAGTACTTC
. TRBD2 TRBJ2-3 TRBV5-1 CASSDSGGRSTDTQYF TGCGCCAGCAGCGATAGCGGGGGGCGCTCCACAGATACGCAGTATTTT
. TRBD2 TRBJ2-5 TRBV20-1 CSAVGRASGGLKTQYF TGCAGTGCGGTGGGCCGCGCTAGCGGGGGACTAAAGACCCAGTACTTC
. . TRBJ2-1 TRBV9 CASRQGVANGEQFF TGTGCCAGCAGACAAGGGGTTGCCAACGGTGAGCAGTTCTTC
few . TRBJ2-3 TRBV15 CATTAGHLTDTQYF TGTGCCACCACTGCGGGACACCTCACAGATACGCAGTATTTT
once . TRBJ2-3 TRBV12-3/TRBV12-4 CASSFIANMQYF TGTGCCAGCAGTTTTATAGCAAATATGCAGTATTTT
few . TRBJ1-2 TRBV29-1 CSVEVGGGSYGYTF TGCAGCGTTGAAGTAGGAGGAGGGTCCTATGGCTACACCTTC
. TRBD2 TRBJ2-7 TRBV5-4 CASGLAGGMKTYEQYF TGTGCCTCTGGGCTAGCGGGGGGGATGAAAACCTACGAGCAGTACTTC
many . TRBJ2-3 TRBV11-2 CASSLGGGITDTQYF TGTGCCAGCAGCTTAGGTGGGGGCATCACAGATACGCAGTATTTT
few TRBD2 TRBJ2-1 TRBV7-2 CASSLVRRGGDEQFF TGTGCCAGCAGCTTAGTACGGCGGGGGGGCGATGAGCAGTTCTTC
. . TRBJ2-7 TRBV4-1 CASSQDSWPGAYEQYF TGCGCCAGCAGCCAAGATAGTTGGCCCGGGGCCTACGAGCAGTACTTC
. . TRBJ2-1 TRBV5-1 CASSTMGDSYNEQFF TGCGCCAGCAGCACGATGGGGGATTCCTACAATGAGCAGTTCTTC
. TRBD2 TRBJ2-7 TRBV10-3 CAISPGTSGYEQYF TGTGCCATCAGTCCCGGGACTAGCGGCTACGAGCAGTACTTC
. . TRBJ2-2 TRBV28 CASREHAGGELFF TGTGCCAGCCGGGAGCATGCGGGCGGGGAGCTGTTTTTT
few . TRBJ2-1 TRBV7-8 CASSFGVMQFF TGTGCCAGCAGCTTTGGCGTAATGCAGTTCTTC
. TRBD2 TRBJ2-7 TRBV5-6 CASSFPSGRRMYEQYF TGTGCCAGCAGCTTCCCTAGCGGGAGAAGAATGTACGAGCAGTACTTC
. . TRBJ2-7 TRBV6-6 CASRRLGEGGGEQYF TGTGCCAGCAGAAGACTCGGAGAAGGAGGAGGCGAGCAGTACTTC
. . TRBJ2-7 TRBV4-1 CASSHQGTGYEQYF TGCGCCAGCAGCCACCAGGGAACAGGATACGAGCAGTACTTC
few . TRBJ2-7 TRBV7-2 CASSLGKSYEQYF TGTGCCAGCAGCTTAGGGAAATCCTACGAGCAGTACTTC
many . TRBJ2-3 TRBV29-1 CSVPGDTDTQYF TGCAGCGTCCCGGGGGACACAGATACGCAGTATTTT
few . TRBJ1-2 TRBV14 CASSPPAGANGYTF TGTGCCAGCAGCCCCCCGGCAGGTGCCAATGGCTACACCTTC
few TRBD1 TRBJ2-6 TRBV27 CASSGPPRTGISLGANVLTF TGTGCCAGCAGTGGACCACCCCGGACAGGAATATCTCTGGGGGCCAACGTCCTGACTTTC
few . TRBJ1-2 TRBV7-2 CASSSSPSGYTF TGTGCCAGCAGTTCGAGTCCCTCGGGCTACACCTTC
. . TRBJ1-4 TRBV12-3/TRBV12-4 CASSWGTSGQEKLFF TGTGCCAGCAGTTGGGGGACGAGTGGGCAAGAAAAACTGTTTTTT
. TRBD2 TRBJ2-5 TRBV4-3 CASSQDRSGGGSPLETQYF TGCGCCAGCAGCCAAGATAGGAGCGGGGGCGGGAGTCCGTTAGAGACCCAGTACTTC
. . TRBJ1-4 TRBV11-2 CASSSVANEKLFF TGTGCCAGCAGCTCAGTCGCTAATGAAAAACTGTTTTTT